These T cell receptor beta chains were read from a single sample in a study of regulatory T cells in long-lasting Graves disease. TCRdb called the multiplex PCR reads again in MiXCR, with one record for every CDR3 protein. This repertoire shows roughly 400,000 distinct CDR3 sequences, 15% found once; its top ten account for roughly 7.7%. The data also belong to a second study, concerning T cells in Graves' hyperthyroidism and ophthalmopathy.

The specimen was peripheral blood mononuclear cells (PBMCs), collected at new diagnosis, from a patient treated with antithyroid drugs. All receptors come from a woman aged 40 to 50 with Graves disease. Each CDR3 is given with its conserved first and last residue. D genes are given only for firm matches. Size is omitted from some rows. Given values are once, few, many or a class for expanded clones.

D gene | clone size | J gene | CDR3 length | V gene | CDR3 DNA | CDR3 protein
. | many | TRBJ2-5 | 16 | TRBV7-2 | TGTGCCAGCAGCTTAGCCCGGGGTCCGAAACAAGAGACCCAGTACTTC | CASSLARGPKQETQYF
. | many | TRBJ2-1 | 12 | TRBV27 | TGTGCCAGCAGTTTCGGGGGCGATGAGCAGTTCTTC | CASSFGGDEQFF
. | many | TRBJ1-4 | 12 | TRBV19 | TGTGCCAGTATTGGGAAGGGAGAAAAACTGTTTTTT | CASIGKGEKLFF
TRBD1 | many | TRBJ2-1 | 16 | TRBV12-3/TRBV12-4 | TGTGCCAGCAGTTCCCTAACAGGGGGCGGCTCGAATGAGCAGTTCTTC | CASSSLTGGGSNEQFF
TRBD1 | many | TRBJ2-7 | 15 | TRBV18 | TGTGCCAGCTCACCAGACCGACAGGGCGGCTACGAGCAGTACTTC | CASSPDRQGGYEQYF
. | many | TRBJ2-7 | 14 | TRBV11-2 | TGTGCCAGCAGCTTAGGGGGTCTTCCTTACGAGCAGTACTTC | CASSLGGLPYEQYF
. | . | TRBJ2-6 | 12 | TRBV20-1 | TGCAGTGCGAGTCCTGGGGCCAACGTCCTGACTTTC | CSASPGANVLTF
TRBD1 | many | TRBJ1-1 | 15 | TRBV6-1 | TGTGCCAGCAGGATAACAGGGGGAGGCGGCACTGAAGCTTTCTTT | CASRITGGGGTEAFF
. | many | TRBJ2-1 | 13 | TRBV11-2 | TGTGCCAGCAGCTGGGACCCATACAATGAGCAGTTCTTC | CASSWDPYNEQFF
. | . | TRBJ2-6 | 16 | TRBV18 | TGTGCCAGCTCACCCCCGGGGCGGGTCGGGGCCAACGTCCTGACTTTC | CASSPPGRVGANVLTF
. | many | TRBJ2-1 | 11 | TRBV14 | TGTGCCAGCAGCCAGGGGCTCCGCCAGTTCTTC | CASSQGLRQFF